The clone carrying this TCR beta chain was counted ten times or more. This record belongs to a study of T-cell reconstitution after alpha-beta-depleted transplantation in children. Unique molecular identifiers were built into the TCRbeta library. MiXCR was run by TCRdb on the PCR reads, yielding one entry per CDR3 protein. The data show about 340,000 distinct CDR3 sequences, approximately 10% seen once. Germline V CDR1 and CDR2: SEHNR, FQNEAQ (reference sequence). Trimming stripped 5 bases from V and 4 bases from J, with 10 bases between. This CDR3 has 13 amino acids. The chain links TRBV7-9 to TRBJ2-3; D gene unclear. Sequences were derived from PBMCs from the stem cell graft donor, sampled from the stem cell graft. This sequence was found in a human donor who donated a stem cell graft to a child with acute lymphoblastic leukemia. The CDR3 DNA follows: TGTGCCAGCAGCCCTCCAGGCCCAGATACGCAGTATTTT. Amino acid sequence: CASSPPGPDTQYF.